This T cell receptor beta chain was observed in a study of CD8+CD57+ T cells in acquired aplastic anemia. Per the germline V gene, CDR1 is SGHRS and CDR2 is YFSETQ. V dropped 0 bases and J dropped 1 base, with 7 bases sitting between them. The CDR3 is 14 residues long. Patients sequenced had flow cytometry evidence of CD8+CD57+ cell expansion. With no exception, the patients had severe acquired aplastic anemia. Investigators profiled TCR beta VDJ and CDR3 from genomic DNA template. TCRdb used MiXCR to reprocess the reads, holding one entry per CDR3 protein. The data show just over 200,000 distinct CDR3 sequences, roughly two thirds seen once.

The V call is TRBV5-1, the J call TRBJ1-1; TRBD1 might be the D (5 bases). The sequence was obtained from a human donor with aplastic anemia. Sequenced input: sorted CD4+, CD8+, or CD8+CD57+ T cells (not recorded which) from PBMCs. The CDR3 reads CASSLDRWNTEAFF. CDR3 sequence (DNA): TGCGCCAGCAGCTTGGACAGGTGGAACACTGAAGCTTTCTTT.